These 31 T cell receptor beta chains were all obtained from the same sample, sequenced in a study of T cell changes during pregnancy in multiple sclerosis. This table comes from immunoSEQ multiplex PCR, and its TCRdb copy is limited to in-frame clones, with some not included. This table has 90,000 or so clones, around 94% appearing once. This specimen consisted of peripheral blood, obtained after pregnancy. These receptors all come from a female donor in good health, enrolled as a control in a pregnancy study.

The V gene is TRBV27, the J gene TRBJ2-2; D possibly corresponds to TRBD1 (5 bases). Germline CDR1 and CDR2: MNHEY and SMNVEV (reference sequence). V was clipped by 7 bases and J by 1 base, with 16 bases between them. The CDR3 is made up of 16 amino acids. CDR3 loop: CASTLQGQGNTGELFF. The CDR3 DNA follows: TGTGCCAGCACCCTCCAAGGGCAGGGGAACACCGGGGAGCTGTTTTTT.

The CDR3 DNA sequence: TGTGCCAGCTCCTCAACCTCCATGCGGGAGAACACAGATACGCAGTATTTT. The encoded protein is CASSSTSMRENTDTQYF. This chain connects TRBV27 to TRBJ2-3; TRBD2 matches at 7 bases. There are 17 residues in the CDR3. V shed 8 bases and J 2 bases; nucleotides not matched to a gene: 16. Germline CDR1 is MNHEY and CDR2 is SMNVEV (reference sequence).

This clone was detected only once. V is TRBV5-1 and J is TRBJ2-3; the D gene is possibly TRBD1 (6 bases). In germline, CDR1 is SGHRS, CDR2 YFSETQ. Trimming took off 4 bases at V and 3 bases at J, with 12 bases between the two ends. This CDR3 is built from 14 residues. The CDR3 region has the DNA TGCGCCAGCAGCCCACAGGGTCAGACAGATACGCAGTATTTT. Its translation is CASSPQGQTDTQYF.

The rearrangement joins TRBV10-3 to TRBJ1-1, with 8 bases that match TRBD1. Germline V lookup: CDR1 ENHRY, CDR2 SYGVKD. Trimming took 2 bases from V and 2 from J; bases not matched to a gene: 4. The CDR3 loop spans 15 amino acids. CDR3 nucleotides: TGTGCCATCAGTGAGCCGGGGACAGGAAACACTGAAGCTTTCTTT. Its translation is CAISEPGTGNTEAFF.

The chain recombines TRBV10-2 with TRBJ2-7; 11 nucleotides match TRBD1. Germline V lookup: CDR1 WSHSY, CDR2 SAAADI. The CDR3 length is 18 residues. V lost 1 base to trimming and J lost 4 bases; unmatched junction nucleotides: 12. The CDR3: CASSELGYSDRGQYEQYF. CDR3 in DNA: TGCGCCAGCAGTGAGTTAGGTTATTCGGACAGGGGGCAATACGAGCAGTACTTC.

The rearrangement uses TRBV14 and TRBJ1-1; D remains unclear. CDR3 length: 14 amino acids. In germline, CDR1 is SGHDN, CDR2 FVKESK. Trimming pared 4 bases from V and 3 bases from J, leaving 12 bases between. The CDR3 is CASSPLGIYTEAFF. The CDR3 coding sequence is TGTGCCAGCAGCCCCCTCGGGATATACACTGAAGCTTTCTTT. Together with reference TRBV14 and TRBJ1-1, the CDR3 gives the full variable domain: EAGVTQFPSHSVIEKGQTVTLRCDPISGHDNLYWYRRVMGKEIKFLLHFVKESKQDESGMPNNRFLAERTGGTYSTLKVQPAELEDSGVYFCASSPLGIYTEAFFGQGTRLTVV.

Here the CDR3 reads CASSQESGSYEQYF. The CDR3 DNA reads as TGTGCCAGCAGCCAAGAGAGCGGATCCTACGAGCAGTACTTC. The rearrangement links TRBV4-2 to TRBJ2-7; TRBD2 might be the D (5 bases). Trimming cost V 0 bases and J 1 base, with 7 bases left between them. Germline loops: CDR1 LGHNA, CDR2 YNFKEQ. CDR3 length: 14 residues.

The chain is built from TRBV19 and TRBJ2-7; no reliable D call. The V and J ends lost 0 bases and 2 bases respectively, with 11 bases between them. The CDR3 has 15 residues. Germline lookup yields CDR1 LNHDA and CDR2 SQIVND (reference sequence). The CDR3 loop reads CASSIEPLQTYEQYF. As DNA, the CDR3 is TGTGCCAGTAGTATAGAGCCTTTACAGACCTACGAGCAGTACTTC. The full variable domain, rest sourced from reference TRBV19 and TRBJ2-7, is DGGITQSPKYLFRKEGQNVTLSCEQNLNHDAMYWYRQDPGQGLRLIYYSQIVNDFQKGDIAEGYSVSREKKESFPLTVTSAQKNPTAFYLCASSIEPLQTYEQYFGPGTRLTVT.

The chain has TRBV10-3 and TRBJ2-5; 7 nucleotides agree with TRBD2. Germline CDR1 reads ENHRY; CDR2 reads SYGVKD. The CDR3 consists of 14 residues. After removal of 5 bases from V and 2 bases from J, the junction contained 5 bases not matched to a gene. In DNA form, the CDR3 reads TGTGCCATCAGTCCGGGACTACTACAAGAGACCCAGTACTTC. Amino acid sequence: CAISPGLLQETQYF.

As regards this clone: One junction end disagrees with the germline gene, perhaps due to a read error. For the CDR3, the DNA is TGTGCCAGCTCCGTCACAGGGAGTTTGAAGACTGAAGCTTTCTTT. It specifies CASSVTGSLKTEAFF. The rearrangement joins TRBV14 to TRBJ1-1, with a weak D call TRBD1 (6 bases). The CDR3 loop spans 15 amino acids. The germline gives CDR1 SGHDN, CDR2 FVKESK.

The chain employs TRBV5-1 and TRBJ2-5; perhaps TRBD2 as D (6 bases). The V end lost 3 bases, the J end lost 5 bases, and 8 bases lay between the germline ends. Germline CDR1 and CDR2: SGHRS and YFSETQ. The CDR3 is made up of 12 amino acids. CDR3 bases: TGCGCCAGCAGCTATGGAGGGGAGACCCAGTACTTC. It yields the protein CASSYGGETQYF. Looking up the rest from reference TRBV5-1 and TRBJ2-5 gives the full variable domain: KAGVTQTPRYLIKTRGQQVTLSCSPISGHRSVSWYQQTPGQGLQFLFEYFSETQRNKGNFPGRFSGRQFSNSRSEMNVSTLELGDSALYLCASSYGGETQYFGPGTRLLVL.

As DNA, the CDR3 is TGCGCCAGCAGCTCCGAGGCAGGGCCCTTCTATGGCTACACCTTC. This gives the protein CASSSEAGPFYGYTF. The gene calls are TRBV5-1 and TRBJ1-2; tentative D call: TRBD1 (5 bases). Germline values: CDR1 SGHRS, CDR2 YFSETQ. V was pared by 3 bases and J by 4 bases, with 16 bases between. CDR3 size: 15 residues.

CDR3 DNA sequence: TGTGCCAGCAGCCCTCGGTGGGGGACAGGGGGTACCGGGGAGCTGTTTTTT. This gives the protein CASSPRWGTGGTGELFF. The rearrangement joins TRBV9 to TRBJ2-2; TRBD1 matches 11 bases. Germline V gene sequence: CDR1 SGDLS, CDR2 YYNGEE. The CDR3 spans 17 residues. Trimming took 4 bases from V and 5 from J; bases not matched to a gene: 10.

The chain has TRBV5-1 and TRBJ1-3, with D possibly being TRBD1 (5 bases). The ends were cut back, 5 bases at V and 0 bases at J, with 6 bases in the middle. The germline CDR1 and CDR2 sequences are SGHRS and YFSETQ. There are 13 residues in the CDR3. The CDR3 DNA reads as TGCGCCAGCAGGGGGGGCTCTGGAAACACCATATATTTT. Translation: CASRGGSGNTIYF.

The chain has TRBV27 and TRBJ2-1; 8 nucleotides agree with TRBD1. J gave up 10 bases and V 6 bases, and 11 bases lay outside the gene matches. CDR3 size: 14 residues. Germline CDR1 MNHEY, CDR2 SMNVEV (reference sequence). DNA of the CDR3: TGTGCCAGCAGAGTGCGGACAGGGTCTCACGAGCAGTTCTTC. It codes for CASRVRTGSHEQFF.

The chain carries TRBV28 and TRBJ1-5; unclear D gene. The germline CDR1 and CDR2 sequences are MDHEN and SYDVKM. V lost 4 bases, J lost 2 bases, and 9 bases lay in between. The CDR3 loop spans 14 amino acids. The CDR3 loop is CASSSGEGNQPQHF. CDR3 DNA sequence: TGTGCCAGCAGTTCGGGTGAGGGCAATCAGCCCCAGCATTTT.

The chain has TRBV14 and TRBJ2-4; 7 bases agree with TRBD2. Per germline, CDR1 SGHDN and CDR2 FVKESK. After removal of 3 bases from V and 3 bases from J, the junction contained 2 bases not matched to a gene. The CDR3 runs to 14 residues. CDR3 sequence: CASSQGLFKNIQYF. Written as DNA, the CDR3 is TGTGCCAGCAGCCAGGGACTATTCAAAAACATTCAGTACTTC.

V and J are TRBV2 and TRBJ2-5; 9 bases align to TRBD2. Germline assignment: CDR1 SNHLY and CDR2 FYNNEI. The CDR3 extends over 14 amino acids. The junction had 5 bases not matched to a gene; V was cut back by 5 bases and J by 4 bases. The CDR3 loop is CASSSGGRAETQYF. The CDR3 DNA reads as TGTGCCAGCAGTTCGGGCGGGAGGGCAGAGACCCAGTACTTC. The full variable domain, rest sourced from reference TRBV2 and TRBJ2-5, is EPEVTQTPSHQVTQMGQEVILRCVPISNHLYFYWYRQILGQKVEFLVSFYNNEISEKSEIFDDQFSVERPDGSNFTLKIRSTKLEDSAMYFCASSSGGRAETQYFGPGTRLLVL.

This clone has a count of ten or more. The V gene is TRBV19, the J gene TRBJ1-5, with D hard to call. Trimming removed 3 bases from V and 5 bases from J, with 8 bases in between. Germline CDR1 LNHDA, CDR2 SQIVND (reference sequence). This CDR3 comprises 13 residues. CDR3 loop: CASSMGRDQPQHF. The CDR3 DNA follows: TGTGCCAGTAGTATGGGGAGGGATCAGCCCCAGCATTTT. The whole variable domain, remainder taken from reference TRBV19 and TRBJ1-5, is DGGITQSPKYLFRKEGQNVTLSCEQNLNHDAMYWYRQDPGQGLRLIYYSQIVNDFQKGDIAEGYSVSREKKESFPLTVTSAQKNPTAFYLCASSMGRDQPQHFGDGTRLSIL.

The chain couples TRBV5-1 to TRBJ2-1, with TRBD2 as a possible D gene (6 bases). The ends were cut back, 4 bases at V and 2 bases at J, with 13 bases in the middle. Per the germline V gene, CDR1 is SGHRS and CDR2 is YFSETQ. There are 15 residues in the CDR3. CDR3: CASSAGDFTYNEQFF. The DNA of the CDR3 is TGCGCCAGCAGCGCCGGGGACTTTACCTACAATGAGCAGTTCTTC.

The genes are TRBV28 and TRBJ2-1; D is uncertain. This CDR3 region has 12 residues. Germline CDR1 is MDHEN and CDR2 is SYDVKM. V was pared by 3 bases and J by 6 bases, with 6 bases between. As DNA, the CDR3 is TGTGCCAGCAGTTTCACACCCAATGAGCAGTTCTTC. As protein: CASSFTPNEQFF. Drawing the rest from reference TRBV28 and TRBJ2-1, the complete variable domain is DVKVTQSSRYLVKRTGEKVFLECVQDMDHENMFWYRQDPGLGLRLIYFSYDVKMKEKGDIPEGYSVSREKKERFSLILESASTNQTSMYLCASSFTPNEQFFGPGTRLTVL.

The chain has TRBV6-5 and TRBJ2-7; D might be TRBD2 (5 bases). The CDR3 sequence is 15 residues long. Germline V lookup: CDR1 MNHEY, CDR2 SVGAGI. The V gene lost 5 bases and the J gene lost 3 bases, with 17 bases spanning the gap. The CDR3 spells CASSPLMGAVYEQYF. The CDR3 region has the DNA TGTGCCAGCAGTCCCTTGATGGGAGCAGTCTACGAGCAGTACTTC.

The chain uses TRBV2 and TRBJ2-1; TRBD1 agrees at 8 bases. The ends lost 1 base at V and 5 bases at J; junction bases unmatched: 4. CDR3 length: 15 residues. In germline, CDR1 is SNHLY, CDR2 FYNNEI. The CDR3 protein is CASSEEGQGHNEQFF. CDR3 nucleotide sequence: TGTGCCAGCAGTGAAGAAGGACAGGGCCACAATGAGCAGTTCTTC.

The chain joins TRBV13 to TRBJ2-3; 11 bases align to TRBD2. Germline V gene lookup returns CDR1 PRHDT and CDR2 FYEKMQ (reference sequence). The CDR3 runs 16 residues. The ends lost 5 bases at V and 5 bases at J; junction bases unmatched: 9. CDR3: CASSRLAGGPVDTQYF. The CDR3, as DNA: TGTGCCAGCAGCCGATTAGCGGGAGGGCCTGTAGATACGCAGTATTTT. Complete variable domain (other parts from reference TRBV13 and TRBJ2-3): AAGVIQSPRHLIKEKRETATLKCYPIPRHDTVYWYQQGPGQDPQFLISFYEKMQSDKGSIPDRFSAQQFSDYHSELNMSSLELGDSALYFCASSRLAGGPVDTQYFGPGTRLTVL.

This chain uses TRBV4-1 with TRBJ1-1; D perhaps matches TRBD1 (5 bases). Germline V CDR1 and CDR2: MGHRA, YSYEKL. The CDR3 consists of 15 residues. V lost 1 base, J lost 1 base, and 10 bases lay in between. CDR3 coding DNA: TGCGCCAGCAGCCAAGGGGGGGTCGCGAACACTGAAGCTTTCTTT. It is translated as CASSQGGVANTEAFF.

This chain's CDR3 is CASSLGLYGEQFF. The CDR3 nucleotides are TGTGCCAGCAGCTTAGGTCTTTACGGTGAGCAGTTCTTC. The chain employs TRBV7-9 and TRBJ2-1; D is uncertain. This CDR3 is 13 amino acids long. Per the germline V gene, CDR1 is SEHNR and CDR2 is FQNEAQ (reference sequence). V lost 1 base and J 9 bases, leaving 10 bases between the germline ends.

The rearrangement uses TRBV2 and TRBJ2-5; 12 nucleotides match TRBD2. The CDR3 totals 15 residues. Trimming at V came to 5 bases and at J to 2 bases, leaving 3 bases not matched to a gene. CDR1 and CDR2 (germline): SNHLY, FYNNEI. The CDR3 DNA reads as TGTGCCAGCAGTACCGGACTAGCGGGGCAAGAGACCCAGTACTTC. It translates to CASSTGLAGQETQYF.

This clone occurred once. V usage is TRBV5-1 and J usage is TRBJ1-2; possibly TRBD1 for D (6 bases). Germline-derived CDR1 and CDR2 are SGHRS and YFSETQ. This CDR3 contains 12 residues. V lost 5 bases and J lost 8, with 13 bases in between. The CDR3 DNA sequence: TGCGCCAGCAGAGAGACAGGAAGCGGCTACACCTTC. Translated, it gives CASRETGSGYTF.

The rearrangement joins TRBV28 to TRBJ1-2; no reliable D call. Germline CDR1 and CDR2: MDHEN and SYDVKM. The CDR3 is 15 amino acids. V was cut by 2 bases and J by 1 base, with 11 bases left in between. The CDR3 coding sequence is TGTGCCAGCAGTTTAGCATTTACGGTTAACTATGGCTACACCTTC. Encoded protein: CASSLAFTVNYGYTF.

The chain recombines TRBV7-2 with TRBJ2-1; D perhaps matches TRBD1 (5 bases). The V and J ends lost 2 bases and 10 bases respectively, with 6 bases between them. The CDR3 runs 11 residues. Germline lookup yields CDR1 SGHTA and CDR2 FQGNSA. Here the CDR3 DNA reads TGTGCCAGCAGCTTAAAGGGGGAGCAGTTCTTC. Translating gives CASSLKGEQFF.

CDR3 sequence reads: CASSSGTGGTYEQYF. The CDR3, as DNA: TGTGCCAGCAGTTCCGGGACAGGGGGCACCTACGAGCAGTACTTC. The J gene is TRBJ2-7, the V gene TRBV2; 12 nucleotides align to TRBD1. The junction had 4 bases not matched to a gene; V was cut back by 5 bases and J by 2 bases. Germline-derived CDR1 and CDR2 are SNHLY and FYNNEI. This CDR3 comprises 15 residues.